Below, 19 T cell receptor beta chains from the same sample are listed, as sequenced in a study of shared T cell receptors in the human thymus. The protocol was immunoSEQ multiplex PCR, while the TCRdb copy is restricted to in-frame clones and leaves out a portion. The data show about 660,000 clones, about 87% seen once. The same data also contributed to another study, on human thymus T cells.

The sample comprised thymocytes. These receptors all come from a boy younger than two with a congenital heart defect.

The V call is TRBV29-1, the J call TRBJ1-1; no definite D call. Germline assignment: CDR1 SQVTM and CDR2 ANQGSEA. The CDR3 has 14 residues. With 4 bases removed from V and 6 bases from J, the gap between germline ends came to 18 bases. CDR3 sequence: CSVVREGGRSEAFF. The CDR3 DNA is TGCAGCGTTGTTAGGGAGGGAGGTCGGTCTGAAGCTTTCTTT.

The chain combines TRBV15 with TRBJ2-1; D gene uncertain. The germline V gene encodes CDR1 LNHNV and CDR2 YYDKDF (reference sequence). V shed 0 bases and J shed 0 bases, with 12 bases lying between them. This CDR3 comprises 17 residues. CDR3 sequence: CATSREKQVYSYNEQFF. The CDR3 nucleotides read TGTGCCACCAGCAGAGAAAAACAAGTTTACTCCTACAATGAGCAGTTCTTC.

This rearrangement joins TRBV11-2 to TRBJ1-2; D might be TRBD1 (6 bases). The ends were cut back, 5 bases at V and 2 bases at J, with 15 bases in the middle. Looked up from germline, CDR1 is SGHAT and CDR2 is FQNNGV. The CDR3 runs to 15 residues. The CDR3 region has the DNA TGTGCCAGCAGCCCCCAAGGGGACACCAACTATGGCTACACCTTC. Translated, it gives CASSPQGDTNYGYTF.

The chain combines TRBV7-2 with TRBJ2-1, with 12 bases fitting TRBD2. With V trimmed by 6 bases and J by 4 bases, 7 bases remained unmatched. CDR3 length: 16 amino acids. Per the germline V gene, CDR1 is SGHTA and CDR2 is FQGNSA. The CDR3 sequence: CASRTRLAGDYNEQFF. CDR3 in DNA: TGTGCCAGCAGGACCAGACTAGCGGGAGATTACAATGAGCAGTTCTTC.

The chain combines TRBV19 with TRBJ2-6, with TRBD2 identical over 12 bases. CDR3 size: 18 residues. Per the germline V gene, CDR1 is LNHDA and CDR2 is SQIVND (reference sequence). V shed 5 bases, J shed 0 bases, and the junction held 5 bases outside the gene matches. The CDR3: CASSVLAGGYSGANVLTF. For the CDR3, the DNA is TGTGCCAGTAGTGTACTAGCGGGGGGATACTCTGGGGCCAACGTCCTGACTTTC. The full variable domain, completed using reference TRBV19 and TRBJ2-6, is DGGITQSPKYLFRKEGQNVTLSCEQNLNHDAMYWYRQDPGQGLRLIYYSQIVNDFQKGDIAEGYSVSREKKESFPLTVTSAQKNPTAFYLCASSVLAGGYSGANVLTFGAGSRLTVL.

This clone was detected a few times. The CDR3 protein is CASSSRTEETQYF. CDR3 coding DNA: TGCGCCAGCAGCTCCAGGACAGAAGAGACCCAGTACTTC. This sequence joins TRBV5-1 and TRBJ2-5; D is possibly TRBD1 (6 bases). V shed 3 bases and J shed 3 bases, with 9 bases lying between them. The CDR3 totals 13 residues. Germline CDR1 and CDR2: SGHRS and YFSETQ.

The chain links TRBV5-6 to TRBJ2-3, with D possibly TRBD1 on 6 matching bases. Between the trimmed V and J ends, which lost 4 bases and 2 bases, there was a span of 14 bases. Germline V gives CDR1 SGHDT, CDR2 YYEEEE. This CDR3 spans 15 amino acids. The CDR3 sequence: CASSVVDSNTDTQYF. The CDR3 DNA reads as TGTGCCAGCAGCGTAGTGGACAGTAACACAGATACGCAGTATTTT.

The sample holds one count of this clone. This chain links TRBV5-4 with TRBJ2-7, with D unclear. This CDR3 contains 11 residues. Germline V CDR1 and CDR2: SGHNT, YYREEE (reference sequence). V was pared by 0 bases and J by 7 bases, with 5 bases between. CDR3 sequence: CASSLEQEQYF. The CDR3 region has the DNA TGTGCCAGCAGCTTGGAACAAGAGCAGTACTTC.

The V gene is TRBV7-2, the J gene TRBJ2-1, with 8 bases lining up with TRBD2. The CDR3 has 18 residues. CDR1 and CDR2 (germline): SGHTA, FQGNSA. V was pared by 3 bases and J by 3 bases, with 13 bases of the junction left unmatched. The CDR3 DNA reads as TGTGCCAGCAGCTTGGGATACTCCGGGACTAGGGGCTACAATGAGCAGTTCTTC. Encoded protein: CASSLGYSGTRGYNEQFF.

The chain links TRBV27 to TRBJ2-2, with TRBD1 identical over 8 bases. Trimming took 6 bases from V and 0 from J; bases not matched to a gene: 9. The CDR3 consists of 17 residues. Germline V lookup: CDR1 MNHEY, CDR2 SMNVEV (reference sequence). CDR3 DNA sequence: TGTGCCAGCAGCCTACATCGACAGGGGTCGAACACCGGGGAGCTGTTTTTT. Translated, it gives CASSLHRQGSNTGELFF.

Here the CDR3 reads CASSTRTSGSPDTQYF. CDR3 nucleotides: TGTGCCAGCAGCACCCGGACTAGCGGGAGTCCAGATACGCAGTATTTT. The chain joins TRBV13 to TRBJ2-3; 13 nucleotides agree with TRBD2. Germline V CDR1 and CDR2: PRHDT, FYEKMQ (reference sequence). This CDR3 is 16 amino acids long. The J segment lost 4 bases and the V segment lost 5 bases, leaving 6 bases of the junction unmatched.

The gene calls are TRBV6-5 and TRBJ1-2; 8 nucleotides align to TRBD1. This CDR3 is 15 amino acids long. The germline V gene has CDR1 MNHEY and CDR2 SVGAGI. Trimming at V came to 0 bases and at J to 8 bases, leaving 8 bases not matched to a gene. As DNA, the CDR3 is TGTGCCAGCAGTTACTCTTACAGGGGGGCGGAAGGCTACACCTTC. Translated, it gives CASSYSYRGAEGYTF.

CDR3 region: CASTPRQGHQPQHF. DNA of the CDR3: TGTGCCAGCACCCCGAGACAGGGTCATCAGCCCCAGCATTTT. V usage is TRBV5-8 and J usage is TRBJ1-5; TRBD1 agrees at 7 bases. CDR1 SGHTS and CDR2 YDEGEE come from the germline V gene. The CDR3 length is 14 residues. Trimming took 6 bases from V and 5 from J; bases not matched to a gene: 8.

CDR3 bases: TGTGCCAGCAGCTTCCCGCCTCCTATCAATGAGCAGTTCTTC. Translated, it gives CASSFPPPINEQFF. This rearrangement joins TRBV5-4 to TRBJ2-1; D not resolved. V lost 2 bases and J lost 6, with 12 bases in between. The CDR3 sequence is 14 residues long. Germline values: CDR1 SGHNT, CDR2 YYREEE (reference sequence).

The table lists this clone with a few counts. The chain carries TRBV4-3 and TRBJ2-3; 9 positions match TRBD2. Trimming removed 3 bases from V and 6 bases from J; junction bases left unmatched: 4. Looked up from germline, CDR1 is LGHNA and CDR2 is YSLEER. There are 14 residues in the CDR3. DNA of the CDR3: TGCGCCAGCAGCCATCGCGGGGGGGGTGATACGCAGTATTTT. Protein sequence: CASSHRGGGDTQYF.

The chain combines TRBV25-1 with TRBJ2-1; the match to TRBD1 covers 8 bases. This CDR3 region has 17 residues. The J segment lost 4 bases and the V segment lost 5 bases, leaving 13 bases of the junction unmatched. Germline CDR1 reads MGHDK; CDR2 reads SYGVNS. The CDR3 is CASSKIPGTGWYNEQFF. CDR3 bases: TGTGCCAGCAGTAAAATTCCCGGGACAGGATGGTACAATGAGCAGTTCTTC.

The chain recombines TRBV6-5 with TRBJ2-7, with 10 bases lining up with TRBD2. Unmatched junction bases numbered 9, after V lost 6 bases and J lost 4 bases. The germline CDR1 and CDR2 sequences are MNHEY and SVGAGI. The CDR3 has 15 residues. This chain's CDR3 is CASSPGRLAGYEQYF. DNA for the CDR3: TGTGCCAGCAGCCCCGGGCGACTAGCGGGTTACGAGCAGTACTTC.

This chain links TRBV7-3 with TRBJ2-7; 10 positions agree with TRBD1. Losses at the gene ends were 4 bases for V and 5 bases for J; bases not matched to a gene: 5. This CDR3 has 14 residues. Germline loops: CDR1 SGHTA, CDR2 FQGTGA. The CDR3 loop is CASSSGTGEHEQYF. The CDR3 region has the DNA TGTGCCAGCAGCTCTGGGACAGGGGAACACGAGCAGTACTTC.

The genes are TRBV13 and TRBJ2-6; D is possibly TRBD2 (6 bases). Germline values: CDR1 PRHDT, CDR2 FYEKMQ (reference sequence). V was pared by 1 base and J by 10 bases, with 8 bases between. The CDR3 extends over 13 amino acids. The DNA for the CDR3 is TGTGCCAGCAGCTTAGTACGGGAGAACGTCCTGACTTTC. As protein: CASSLVRENVLTF.